Detailed here is one T cell receptor beta chain. The sample is drawn from a study of shared T cell receptors in the human thymus. Method: immunoSEQ multiplex PCR; TCRdb's copy keeps in-frame clones and lacks some. The table includes approximately 660,000 clones, approximately 88% detected once. The same data also went into a second study, on human thymus T cells. This second report adds: Corrective surgery for congenital heart defects was being performed on the healthy Finnish infants who served as donors. Resections that were taken during corrective heart surgery supplied the thymus tissue. Gene usage (both V and J) appeared biased in thymic and blood repertoires. Related studies found that unrelated individuals share highly overlapping thymic repertoires.

Sequenced material: thymocytes. This TCR came from a boy in the first two years of life with a congenital heart defect.

In DNA form, the CDR3 reads TGTGCCAGCAGCAAAGCCTTGACTGGGACTAGCGGGATCGCCAATGAGCAGTTCTTC. Its protein product is CASSKALTGTSGIANEQFF. The J gene is TRBJ2-1, the V gene TRBV21-1; TRBD2 was called by the table and not checked on the DNA. TRBV21-1 is a pseudogene. The CDR3 extends over 19 amino acids.